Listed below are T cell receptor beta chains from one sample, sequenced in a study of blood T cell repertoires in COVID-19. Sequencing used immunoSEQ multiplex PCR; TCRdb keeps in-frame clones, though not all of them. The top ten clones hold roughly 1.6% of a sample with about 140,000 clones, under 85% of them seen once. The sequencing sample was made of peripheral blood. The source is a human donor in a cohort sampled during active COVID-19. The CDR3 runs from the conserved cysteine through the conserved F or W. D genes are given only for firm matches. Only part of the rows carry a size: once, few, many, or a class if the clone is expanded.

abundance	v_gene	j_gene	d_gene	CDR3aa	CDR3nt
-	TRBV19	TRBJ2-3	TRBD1	CASSIAYDRGMDTQYF	TGTGCCAGTAGTATAGCCTACGACAGGGGTATGGATACGCAGTATTTT
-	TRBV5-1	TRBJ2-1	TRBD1	CASSPRTGETVNEQFF	TGCGCCAGCAGCCCGAGGACAGGGGAAACAGTGAATGAGCAGTTCTTC
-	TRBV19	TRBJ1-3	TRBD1	CASRQGGTSGNTIYF	TGTGCCAGTCGACAGGGGGGCACCTCTGGAAACACCATATATTTT
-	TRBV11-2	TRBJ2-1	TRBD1	CASSLVQGAGNEQFF	TGTGCCAGCAGCTTAGTGCAGGGGGCTGGTAATGAGCAGTTCTTC
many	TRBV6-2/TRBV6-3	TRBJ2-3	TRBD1	CASSYGQGAITDTQYF	TGTGCCAGCAGTTACGGACAGGGGGCGATTACAGATACGCAGTATTTT
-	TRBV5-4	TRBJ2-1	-	CASSLATENEQFF	TGTGCCAGCAGCTTGGCCACTGAAAATGAGCAGTTCTTC
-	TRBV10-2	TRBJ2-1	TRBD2	CASSERLAGLLGQFF	TGCGCCAGCAGTGAGAGGCTAGCGGGTCTCTTGGGGCAGTTCTTC
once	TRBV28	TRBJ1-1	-	CASTGRGGNTEAFF	TGTGCCAGCACGGGTAGGGGGGGGAACACTGAAGCTTTCTTT
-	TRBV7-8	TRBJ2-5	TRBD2	CASSALAGGFETQYF	TGTGCCAGCAGCGCCCTAGCGGGAGGGTTTGAGACCCAGTACTTC
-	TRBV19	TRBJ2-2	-	CASKGGNANTGELFF	TGTGCCAGTAAAGGAGGGAACGCGAACACCGGGGAGCTGTTTTTT
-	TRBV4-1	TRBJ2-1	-	CASSQFPGINNEQFF	TGCGCCAGCAGCCAATTCCCGGGTATAAACAATGAGCAGTTCTTC
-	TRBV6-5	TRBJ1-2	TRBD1	CASSSSGGAVNYGYTF	TGTGCCAGCAGTTCTTCAGGGGGCGCGGTTAACTATGGCTACACCTTC
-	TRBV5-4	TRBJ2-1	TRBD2	CASSFLTSGNNEQFF	TGTGCCAGCAGCTTCCTGACTAGCGGGAACAATGAGCAGTTCTTC
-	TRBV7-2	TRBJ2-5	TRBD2	CASSRDYQKETQYF	TGTGCCAGCAGCCGGGACTACCAAAAGGAGACCCAGTACTTC
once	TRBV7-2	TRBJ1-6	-	CASSSDRANSPLHF	TGTGCCAGCAGCTCCGACAGAGCTAATTCACCCCTCCACTTT
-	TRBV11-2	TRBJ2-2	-	CASSLSDKTGELFF	TGTGCCAGCAGCCTAAGTGACAAAACCGGGGAGCTGTTTTTT
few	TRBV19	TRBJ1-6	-	CASSPDTTYNSPLHF	TGTGCCAGTAGTCCCGACACCACCTATAATTCACCCCTCCACTTT
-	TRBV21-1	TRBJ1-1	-	CASSKATGMRTTEAFF	TGTGCCAGCAGCAAAGCGACAGGAATGCGGACCACTGAAGCTTTCTTT
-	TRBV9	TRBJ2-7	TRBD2	CASSVEAAGVWEQYF	TGTGCCAGCAGCGTAGAGGCAGCGGGAGTGTGGGAGCAGTACTTC
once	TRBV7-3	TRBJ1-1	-	CASSLMQLQNTEAFF	TGTGCCAGCAGCTTAATGCAGTTACAGAACACTGAAGCTTTCTTT
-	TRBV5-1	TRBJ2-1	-	CASSLRVSGTYNEQFF	TGCGCCAGCAGCTTGCGGGTTAGCGGCACCTACAATGAGCAGTTCTTC
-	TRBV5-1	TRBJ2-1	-	CASSLVSSYNEQFF	TGCGCCAGCAGCTTAGTGAGCTCCTACAATGAGCAGTTCTTC
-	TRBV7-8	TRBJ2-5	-	CASSLVVGGGSETQYF	TGTGCCAGCAGCTTAGTCGTGGGAGGGGGGTCAGAGACCCAGTACTTC
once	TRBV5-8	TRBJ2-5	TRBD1	CASSTGTERTQYF	TGTGCCAGCAGCACAGGGACAGAGCGGACCCAGTACTTC
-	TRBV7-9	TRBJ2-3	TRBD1	CASSLSRGRDTQYF	TGTGCCAGCAGCTTATCCAGGGGGCGAGATACGCAGTATTTT
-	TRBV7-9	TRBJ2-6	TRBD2	CASSLAAGRDSGANVLTF	TGTGCCAGCAGCTTAGCGGCAGGGAGGGACTCTGGGGCCAACGTCCTGACTTTC
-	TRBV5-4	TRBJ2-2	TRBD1	CASSLMGQGVNTGELFF	TGTGCCAGCAGCTTAATGGGACAGGGGGTTAACACCGGGGAGCTGTTTTTT
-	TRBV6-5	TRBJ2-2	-	CASSYSRQEELFF	TGTGCCAGCAGTTACTCGAGACAGGAGGAGCTGTTTTTT
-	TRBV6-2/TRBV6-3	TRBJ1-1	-	CASSYSNMNTEAFF	TGTGCCAGCAGTTACAGTAACATGAACACTGAAGCTTTCTTT
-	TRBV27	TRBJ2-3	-	CASSLSTSPDTQYF	TGTGCCAGCAGTTTATCAACTAGTCCAGATACGCAGTATTTT
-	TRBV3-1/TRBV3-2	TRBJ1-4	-	CASSHGARGREKLFF	TGTGCCAGCAGCCATGGGGCCAGGGGACGGGAAAAACTGTTTTTT
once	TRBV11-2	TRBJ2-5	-	CASSLRRAQETQYF	TGTGCCAGCAGCCTCCGGAGGGCCCAAGAGACCCAGTACTTC
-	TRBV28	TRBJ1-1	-	CASTFGRGWTEAFF	TGTGCCAGCACCTTTGGAAGGGGATGGACTGAAGCTTTCTTT
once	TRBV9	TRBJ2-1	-	CASSRATGSRGEQFF	TGTGCCAGCAGTCGGGCTACCGGGAGTAGGGGTGAGCAGTTCTTC
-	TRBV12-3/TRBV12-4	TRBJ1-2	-	CASSIPGSYGYTF	TGTGCCAGCAGTATACCCGGGAGCTATGGCTACACCTTC
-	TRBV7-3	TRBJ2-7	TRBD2	CASSPRSSGSYEQYF	TGTGCCAGCAGCCCCCGCTCTAGCGGGAGTTACGAGCAGTACTTC
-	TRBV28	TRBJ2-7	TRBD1	CASSLLDRAYEQYF	TGTGCCAGCAGTTTACTGGACAGGGCCTACGAGCAGTACTTC
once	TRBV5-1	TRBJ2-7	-	CASSSETVSREQYF	TGCGCCAGCAGCTCTGAGACAGTTTCGCGGGAGCAGTACTTC
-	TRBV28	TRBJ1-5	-	CASSLGGGNQPQHF	TGTGCCAGCAGTTTGGGGGGAGGCAATCAGCCCCAGCATTTT
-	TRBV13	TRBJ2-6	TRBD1	CASRAGGFGANVLTF	TGTGCCAGCAGGGCAGGGGGCTTTGGGGCCAACGTCCTGACTTTC
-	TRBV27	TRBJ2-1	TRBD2	CASSHQAGFYNEQFF	TGTGCCAGCAGTCACCAAGCGGGGTTCTACAATGAGCAGTTCTTC
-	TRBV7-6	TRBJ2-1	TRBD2	CASSSLAGSYNEQFF	TGTGCCAGCAGCTCACTAGCGGGATCCTACAATGAGCAGTTCTTC
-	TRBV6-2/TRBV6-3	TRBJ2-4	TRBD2	CASSYSTSNLKNIQYF	TGTGCCAGCAGTTACTCGACTAGCAACTTAAAAAACATTCAGTACTTC
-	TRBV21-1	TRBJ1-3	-	CASSPTRQGVFFSGNTIYF	TGTGCCAGCAGCCCGACGAGACAGGGGGTCTTCTTTTCTGGAAACACCATATATTTT
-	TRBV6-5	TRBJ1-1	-	CASRPGGGTEAFF	TGTGCCAGCAGACCCGGGGGAGGTACTGAAGCTTTCTTT
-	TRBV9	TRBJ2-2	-	CASSRVTGELFF	TGTGCCAGCAGCCGAGTAACCGGGGAGCTGTTTTTT
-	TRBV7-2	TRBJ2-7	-	CASSLASERSSYEQYF	TGTGCCAGCAGCTTAGCATCCGAGCGGTCCTCCTACGAGCAGTACTTC
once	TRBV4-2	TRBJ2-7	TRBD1	CASSQEWGQGAAEQYF	TGTGCCAGCAGCCAAGAATGGGGACAGGGGGCGGCCGAGCAGTACTTC
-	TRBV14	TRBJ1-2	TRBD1	CASSHDRGPGNGYTF	TGTGCCAGCAGCCACGACAGGGGGCCGGGGAATGGCTACACCTTC
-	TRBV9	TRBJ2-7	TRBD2	CASSPSGRNSYEQYF	TGTGCCAGCAGCCCGAGCGGGAGAAACTCCTACGAGCAGTACTTC
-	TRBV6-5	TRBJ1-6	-	CASSYSMSSYNSPLHF	TGTGCCAGCAGTTACTCGATGAGCTCCTATAATTCACCCCTCCACTTT
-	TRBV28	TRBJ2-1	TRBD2	CASSHPSGRATGEQFF	TGTGCCAGCAGTCACCCGAGCGGGAGGGCCACCGGTGAGCAGTTCTTC
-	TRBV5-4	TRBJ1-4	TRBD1	CASSSGGGTGGLEKLFF	TGTGCCAGCAGCTCTGGAGGGGGGACAGGGGGCCTCGAAAAACTGTTTTTT